The rows below give T cell receptor beta chains drawn from one sample of a study of T cell responses to AZD1222 COVID-19 vaccine. Method: immunoSEQ multiplex PCR; TCRdb's copy keeps in-frame clones and lacks some. The sample lists roughly 130,000 clones, about 90% occurring once. Sample: peripheral blood, taken 28 days after the second dose of the MenACWY control vaccine. These TCRs come from an adult who received the MenACWY meningococcal vaccine as a control. CDR3s include the opening cysteine and the closing phenylalanine or tryptophan. The D gene is left open where the match is weak. Clone sizes are given selectively: once, few, many, or a class where the clone is expanded.

size: .; V: TRBV28; D: .; J: TRBJ1-3; CDR3: CASNHRQTSGNTIYF; DNA: TGTGCCAGCAACCACCGACAGACCTCTGGAAACACCATATATTTT
size: .; V: TRBV9; D: .; J: TRBJ2-7; CDR3: CASSVGDISYEQYF; DNA: TGTGCCAGCAGCGTAGGGGACATCTCCTACGAGCAGTACTTC
size: .; V: TRBV28; D: .; J: TRBJ2-5; CDR3: CASSSGDKTSETQYF; DNA: TGTGCCAGCAGTAGCGGGGACAAAACTTCAGAGACCCAGTACTTC
size: .; V: TRBV19; D: .; J: TRBJ1-2; CDR3: CASRSSGGSNGYTF; DNA: TGTGCCAGTAGGTCTTCCGGGGGATCCAATGGCTACACCTTC
size: .; V: TRBV27; D: .; J: TRBJ2-7; CDR3: CASSNSGHLERYF; DNA: TGTGCCAGCAGTAATTCGGGACACTTGGAGCGGTACTTC
size: .; V: TRBV19; D: .; J: TRBJ2-6; CDR3: CASTDTASGANVLTF; DNA: TGTGCCAGTACCGATACGGCATCTGGGGCCAACGTCCTGACTTTC
size: .; V: TRBV5-1; D: .; J: TRBJ1-4; CDR3: CASSLDQGLGEKLFF; DNA: TGCGCCAGCAGCTTGGACCAGGGCTTGGGCGAAAAACTGTTTTTT
size: .; V: TRBV7-8; D: TRBD2; J: TRBJ2-1; CDR3: CASSLPSGILGGYNEQFF; DNA: TGTGCCAGCAGCTTACCTAGCGGGATTCTGGGGGGATACAATGAGCAGTTCTTC
size: .; V: TRBV10-2; D: .; J: TRBJ2-1; CDR3: CASRGFLAGGNEQFF; DNA: TGCGCCAGCAGGGGATTCCTGGCTGGCGGCAATGAGCAGTTCTTC
size: .; V: TRBV5-1; D: TRBD1; J: TRBJ1-1; CDR3: CASSSGGRNTEAFF; DNA: TGCGCCAGCAGCTCAGGGGGCAGGAACACTGAAGCTTTCTTT
size: once; V: TRBV5-1; D: .; J: TRBJ1-3; CDR3: CASSLTGSPGNTIYF; DNA: TGCGCCAGCAGCTTGACGGGGAGCCCTGGAAACACCATATATTTT
size: .; V: TRBV24-1; D: .; J: TRBJ2-4; CDR3: CATSGRGSKNIQYF; DNA: TGTGCCACCAGTGGGAGGGGGAGCAAAAACATTCAGTACTTC
size: .; V: TRBV27; D: TRBD1; J: TRBJ1-4; CDR3: CASSLLSSDRGREKLFF; DNA: TGTGCCAGCAGTTTATTGAGTTCGGACAGGGGACGCGAAAAACTGTTTTTT
size: .; V: TRBV12-3/TRBV12-4; D: .; J: TRBJ1-1; CDR3: CASRALRDTEAFF; DNA: TGTGCCAGCAGGGCCCTGAGGGACACTGAAGCTTTCTTT
size: .; V: TRBV28; D: .; J: TRBJ2-7; CDR3: CASSLMVYEQYF; DNA: TGTGCCAGCAGTTTAATGGTCTACGAGCAGTACTTC
size: .; V: TRBV9; D: .; J: TRBJ2-5; CDR3: CASSVGPGQETQYF; DNA: TGTGCCAGCAGCGTAGGGCCAGGACAAGAGACCCAGTACTTC
size: .; V: TRBV5-8; D: TRBD1; J: TRBJ2-5; CDR3: CASSLGTDQETQYF; DNA: TGTGCCAGCAGCCTGGGGACAGACCAAGAGACCCAGTACTTC
size: .; V: TRBV5-8; D: TRBD1; J: TRBJ1-5; CDR3: CASSPRTGSNQPQHF; DNA: TGTGCCAGCAGCCCCCGGACAGGTAGCAATCAGCCCCAGCATTTT
size: .; V: TRBV28; D: .; J: TRBJ2-5; CDR3: CASSANRGGMETQYF; DNA: TGTGCCAGCAGTGCCAACAGGGGGGGGATGGAGACCCAGTACTTC
size: .; V: TRBV5-1; D: TRBD1; J: TRBJ2-7; CDR3: CASSSTTGGFNEQYF; DNA: TGCGCCAGCAGCTCAACTACAGGGGGATTCAACGAGCAGTACTTC
size: .; V: TRBV7-2; D: .; J: TRBJ1-1; CDR3: CASSLVPARANTEAFF; DNA: TGTGCCAGCAGCTTAGTACCCGCCAGGGCGAACACTGAAGCTTTCTTT
size: .; V: TRBV19; D: .; J: TRBJ1-5; CDR3: CASSTVRDRNQPQHF; DNA: TGTGCCAGTAGTACTGTCAGGGACCGAAATCAGCCCCAGCATTTT
size: once; V: TRBV6-5; D: .; J: TRBJ2-7; CDR3: CASSYSGEGYEQYF; DNA: TGTGCCAGCAGTTACTCCGGGGAAGGGTACGAGCAGTACTTC
size: .; V: TRBV28; D: TRBD2; J: TRBJ2-1; CDR3: CASPSIGLGLAGGYQNNEQFF; DNA: TGTGCCAGTCCTTCCATCGGTTTGGGACTAGCGGGAGGGTACCAAAACAATGAGCAGTTCTTC
size: once; V: TRBV6-5; D: .; J: TRBJ1-2; CDR3: CASTLREGGYTF; DNA: TGTGCCAGTACGTTACGGGAAGGGGGCTACACCTTC
size: .; V: TRBV6-6; D: TRBD2; J: TRBJ2-1; CDR3: CASSLTSGGRSYNEQFF; DNA: TGTGCCAGCAGTCTGACTAGCGGGGGGAGGTCCTACAATGAGCAGTTCTTC
size: .; V: TRBV7-3; D: .; J: TRBJ2-2; CDR3: CASSPAQRGTGELFF; DNA: TGTGCCAGCAGCCCGGCCCAAAGGGGCACCGGGGAGCTGTTTTTT
size: .; V: TRBV11-2; D: TRBD1; J: TRBJ2-7; CDR3: CASNFAGDRGAEQYF; DNA: TGTGCCAGCAACTTTGCCGGAGACAGGGGCGCCGAGCAGTACTTC
size: .; V: TRBV7-2; D: .; J: TRBJ2-2; CDR3: CASSFQGSGELFF; DNA: TGTGCCAGCAGCTTCCAGGGGTCCGGGGAGCTGTTTTTT
size: .; V: TRBV6-2/TRBV6-3; D: TRBD2; J: TRBJ2-5; CDR3: CASSYWVSGVQETQYF; DNA: TGTGCCAGCAGTTACTGGGTTAGCGGGGTACAAGAGACCCAGTACTTC
size: .; V: TRBV5-1; D: .; J: TRBJ1-1; CDR3: CASSLVAGGGTEAFF; DNA: TGCGCCAGCAGCCTGGTAGCGGGGGGCGGGACTGAAGCTTTCTTT
size: .; V: TRBV5-1; D: .; J: TRBJ1-5; CDR3: CASSLDGGQNQPQHF; DNA: TGCGCCAGCAGCTTGGACGGCGGACAAAATCAGCCCCAGCATTTT
size: .; V: TRBV19; D: .; J: TRBJ2-7; CDR3: CASSTGYQAHEQYF; DNA: TGTGCCAGTAGTACCGGATACCAGGCCCACGAGCAGTACTTC
size: .; V: TRBV28; D: .; J: TRBJ1-2; CDR3: CASRSRRDDYGYTF; DNA: TGTGCCAGCCGTTCTCGGAGGGATGACTATGGCTACACCTTC
size: .; V: TRBV19; D: .; J: TRBJ2-4; CDR3: CASNPHVGSKNIQYF; DNA: TGTGCCAGTAACCCCCACGTTGGCTCTAAAAACATTCAGTACTTC
size: .; V: TRBV27; D: .; J: TRBJ2-2; CDR3: CASSFRARNTGELFF; DNA: TGTGCCAGCAGTTTCCGGGCCAGGAACACCGGGGAGCTGTTTTTT
size: .; V: TRBV5-6; D: TRBD1; J: TRBJ1-1; CDR3: CASSLDRGVGTEAFF; DNA: TGTGCCAGCAGCCTGGACAGGGGAGTCGGCACTGAAGCTTTCTTT